The source of this TCR beta chain is a study of blood T cell repertoires in COVID-19. Study overall: In each case, the material was cDNA or gDNA derived from T cells, B-cell-depleted T cells, or PBMCs.

Germline values: CDR1 SGHTA, CDR2 FQGNSA. The CDR3 has 18 residues. Germline trimming cut 5 bases from V and 1 base from J; bases unmatched to any gene: 9. There are a few counts of this clone. TCRdb's table, derived via immunoSEQ multiplex PCR, lists solely in-frame clones and lacks some. This sample yields about 280,000 clones, of which about 85% are seen a single time; 2% to 2.5% belongs to the top ten. Material for sequencing was peripheral blood. The receptor was isolated from a woman between 50 and 59 years old who had recovered from COVID-19. The rearrangement joins TRBV7-2 to TRBJ2-2; TRBD2 aligns across 11 bases. The CDR3 DNA is TGTGCCAGCAGCCGCACTAGCGGGAGACGATGGAACACCGGGGAGCTGTTTTTT. Translation gives CASSRTSGRRWNTGELFF.